One sample yielded the 2 T cell receptor delta chains listed below, sequenced in a study of Vδ1+ human thymocytes. Study-wide findings and caveats: Highly polyclonal TRG and TRD repertoires with Gaussian CDR3 length distributions appeared in thymus.

These TCRs are of unknown antigen specificity. The template was reverse-transcribed extracted RNA. Pooled V-gene forward primers with one constant-region reverse primer generated the CDR3 amplicons by multiplex PCR. TCRdb re-called the multiplex PCR reads with CATT. The data hold fewer than 90,000 delta-chain clones, with roughly a third observed a single time. Sequenced sample: Vdelta1+ gamma-delta thymocytes from the thymus. This sample's subset: FACS-sorted CD3+ TCRalphabeta- TCRVdelta1+ TCRVdelta2- thymocytes. All receptors come from a boy in the first two years of life who had congenital heart surgery.

The V gene is TRDV1, the J gene TRDJ1; 9 positions match TRDD3. Losses at the gene ends were 0 bases for V and 2 bases for J; bases not matched to a gene: 7. The CDR3 consists of 17 residues. The V gene's germline CDR1 is TSWWSYY and CDR2 QGS. Here the CDR3 DNA reads TGTGCTCTTGGGGAACTTTCTAAAGGGGATACGACCGATAAACTCATCTTT. This codes for CALGELSKGDTTDKLIF.

This clone has just a few counts. This sequence joins TRDV1 and TRDJ1; possibly TRDD2 or TRDD3 for D (5 bases each). V was pared by 2 bases and J by 3 bases, with 25 bases between. Per germline, CDR1 TSWWSYY and CDR2 QGS. There are 19 residues in the CDR3. CDR3 nucleotides: TGTGCTCTTGGGGAAGGTTCCTTGTGCGGGATCCGATTTCCCGATAAACTCATCTTT. It translates to CALGEGSLCGIRFPDKLIF.